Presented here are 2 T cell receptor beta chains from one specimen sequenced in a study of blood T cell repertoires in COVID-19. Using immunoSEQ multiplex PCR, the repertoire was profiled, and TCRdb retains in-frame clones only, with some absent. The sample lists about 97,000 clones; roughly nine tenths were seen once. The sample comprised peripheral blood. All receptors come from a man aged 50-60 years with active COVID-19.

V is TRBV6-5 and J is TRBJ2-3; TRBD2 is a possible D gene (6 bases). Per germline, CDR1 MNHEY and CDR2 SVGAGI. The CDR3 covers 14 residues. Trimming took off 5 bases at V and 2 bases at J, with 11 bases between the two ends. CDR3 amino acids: CASSPDYYTDTQYF. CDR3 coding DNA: TGTGCCAGCAGTCCGGACTATTACACAGATACGCAGTATTTT.

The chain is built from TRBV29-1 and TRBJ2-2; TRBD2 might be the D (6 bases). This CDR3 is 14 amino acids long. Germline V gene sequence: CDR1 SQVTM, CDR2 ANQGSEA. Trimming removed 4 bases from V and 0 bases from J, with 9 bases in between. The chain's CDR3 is CSVVRETNTGELFF. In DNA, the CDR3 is TGCAGCGTTGTACGGGAGACGAACACCGGGGAGCTGTTTTTT.